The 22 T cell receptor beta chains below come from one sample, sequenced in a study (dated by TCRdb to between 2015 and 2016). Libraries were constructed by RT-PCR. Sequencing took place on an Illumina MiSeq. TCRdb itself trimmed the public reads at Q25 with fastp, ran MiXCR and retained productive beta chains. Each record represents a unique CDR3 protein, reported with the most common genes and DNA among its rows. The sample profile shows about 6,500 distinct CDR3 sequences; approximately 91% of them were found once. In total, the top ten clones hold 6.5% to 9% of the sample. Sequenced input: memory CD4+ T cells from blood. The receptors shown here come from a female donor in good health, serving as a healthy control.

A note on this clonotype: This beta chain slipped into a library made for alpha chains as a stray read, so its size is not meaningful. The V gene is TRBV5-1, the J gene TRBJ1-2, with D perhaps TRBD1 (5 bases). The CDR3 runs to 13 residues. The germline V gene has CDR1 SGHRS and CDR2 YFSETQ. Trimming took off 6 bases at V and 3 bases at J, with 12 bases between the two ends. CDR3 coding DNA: TGCGCCAGCACCCCGGGGGTGGACTATGGCTACACCTTC. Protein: CASTPGVDYGYTF.

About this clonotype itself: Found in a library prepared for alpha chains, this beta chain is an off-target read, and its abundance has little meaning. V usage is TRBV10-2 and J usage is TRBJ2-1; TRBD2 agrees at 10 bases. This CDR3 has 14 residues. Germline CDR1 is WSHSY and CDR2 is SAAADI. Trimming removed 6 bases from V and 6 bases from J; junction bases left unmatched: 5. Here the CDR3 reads CASSLAGAGNEQFF. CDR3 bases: TGCGCCAGCAGCCTAGCGGGAGCAGGCAATGAGCAGTTCTTC.

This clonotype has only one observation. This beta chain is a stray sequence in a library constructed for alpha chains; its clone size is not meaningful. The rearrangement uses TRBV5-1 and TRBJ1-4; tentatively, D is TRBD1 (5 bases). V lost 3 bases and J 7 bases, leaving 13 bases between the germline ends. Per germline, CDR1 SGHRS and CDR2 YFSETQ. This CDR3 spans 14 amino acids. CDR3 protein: CASSSGLRGEKLFF. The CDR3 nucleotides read TGCGCCAGCAGCTCGGGACTACGAGGTGAAAAACTGTTTTTT. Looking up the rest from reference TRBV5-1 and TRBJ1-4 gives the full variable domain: KAGVTQTPRYLIKTRGQQVTLSCSPISGHRSVSWYQQTPGQGLQFLFEYFSETQRNKGNFPGRFSGRQFSNSRSEMNVSTLELGDSALYLCASSSGLRGEKLFFGSGTQLSVL.

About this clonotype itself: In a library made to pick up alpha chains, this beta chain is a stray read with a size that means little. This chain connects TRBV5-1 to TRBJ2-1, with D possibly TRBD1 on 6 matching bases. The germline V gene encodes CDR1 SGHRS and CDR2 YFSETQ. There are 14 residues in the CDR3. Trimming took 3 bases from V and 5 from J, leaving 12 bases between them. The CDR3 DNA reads TGCGCCAGCAGCTCCCAGGGGATAGACAATGAGCAGTTCTTC. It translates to CASSSQGIDNEQFF.

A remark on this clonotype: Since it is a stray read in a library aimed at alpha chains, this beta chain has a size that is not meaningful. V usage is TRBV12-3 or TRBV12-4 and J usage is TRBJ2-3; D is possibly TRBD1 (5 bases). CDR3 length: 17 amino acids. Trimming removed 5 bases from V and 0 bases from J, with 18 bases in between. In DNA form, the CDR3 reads TGTGCCAGCAGTCGACGAAAGGCAGGGATAAGCACAGATACGCAGTATTTT. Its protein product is CASSRRKAGISTDTQYF.

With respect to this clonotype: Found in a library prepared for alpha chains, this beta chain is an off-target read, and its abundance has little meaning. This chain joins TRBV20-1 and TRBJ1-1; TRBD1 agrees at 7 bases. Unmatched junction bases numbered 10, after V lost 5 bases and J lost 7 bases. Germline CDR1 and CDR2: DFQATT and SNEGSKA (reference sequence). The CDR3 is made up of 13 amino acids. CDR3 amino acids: CSARQGRRIEAFF. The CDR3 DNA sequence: TGCAGTGCTCGACAGGGTAGGAGGATTGAAGCTTTCTTT.

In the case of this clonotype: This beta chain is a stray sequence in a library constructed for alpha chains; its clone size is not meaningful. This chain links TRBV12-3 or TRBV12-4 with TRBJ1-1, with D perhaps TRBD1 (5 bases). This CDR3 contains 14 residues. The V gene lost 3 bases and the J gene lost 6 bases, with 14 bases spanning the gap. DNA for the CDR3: TGTGCCAGCAGTTTGCTCCGCAGGGTGGCTGAAGCTTTCTTT. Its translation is CASSLLRRVAEAFF.

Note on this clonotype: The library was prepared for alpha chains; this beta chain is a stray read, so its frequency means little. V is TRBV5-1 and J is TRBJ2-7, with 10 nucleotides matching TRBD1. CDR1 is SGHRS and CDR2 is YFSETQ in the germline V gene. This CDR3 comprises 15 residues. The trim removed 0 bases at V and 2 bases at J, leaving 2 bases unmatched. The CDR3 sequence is CASSLVGQGAYEQYF. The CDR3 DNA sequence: TGCGCCAGCAGCTTGGTTGGACAGGGGGCCTACGAGCAGTACTTC. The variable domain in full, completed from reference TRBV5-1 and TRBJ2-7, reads KAGVTQTPRYLIKTRGQQVTLSCSPISGHRSVSWYQQTPGQGLQFLFEYFSETQRNKGNFPGRFSGRQFSNSRSEMNVSTLELGDSALYLCASSLVGQGAYEQYFGPGTRLTVT.

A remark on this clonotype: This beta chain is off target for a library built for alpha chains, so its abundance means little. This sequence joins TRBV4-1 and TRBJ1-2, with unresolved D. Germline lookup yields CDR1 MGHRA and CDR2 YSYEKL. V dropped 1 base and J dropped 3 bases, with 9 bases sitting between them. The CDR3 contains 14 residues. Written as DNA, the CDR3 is TGCGCCAGCAGCCAAGGGACCGCTCACTATGGCTACACCTTC. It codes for CASSQGTAHYGYTF.

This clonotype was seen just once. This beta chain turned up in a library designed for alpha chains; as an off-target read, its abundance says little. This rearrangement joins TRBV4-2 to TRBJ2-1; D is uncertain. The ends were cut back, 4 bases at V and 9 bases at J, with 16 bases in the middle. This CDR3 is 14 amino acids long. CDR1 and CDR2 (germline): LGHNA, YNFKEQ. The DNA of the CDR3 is TGTGCCAGCAGCCGACCCGACAAATCAGCTGAGCAGTTCTTC. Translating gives CASSRPDKSAEQFF.

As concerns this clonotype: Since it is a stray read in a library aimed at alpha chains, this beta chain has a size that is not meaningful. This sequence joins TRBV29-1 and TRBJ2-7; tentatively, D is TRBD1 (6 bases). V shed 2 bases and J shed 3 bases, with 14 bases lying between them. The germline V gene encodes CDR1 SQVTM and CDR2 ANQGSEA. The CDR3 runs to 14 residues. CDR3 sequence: CSVERSGEGYEQYF. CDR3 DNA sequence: TGCAGCGTTGAAAGGTCAGGGGAAGGCTACGAGCAGTACTTC.

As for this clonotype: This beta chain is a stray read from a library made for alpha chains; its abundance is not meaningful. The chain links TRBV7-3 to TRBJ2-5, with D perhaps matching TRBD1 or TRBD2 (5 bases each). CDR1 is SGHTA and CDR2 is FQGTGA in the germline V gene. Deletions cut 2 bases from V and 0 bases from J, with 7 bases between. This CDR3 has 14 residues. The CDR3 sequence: CASSLWGYQETQYF. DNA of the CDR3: TGTGCCAGCAGCTTATGGGGGTACCAAGAGACCCAGTACTTC.

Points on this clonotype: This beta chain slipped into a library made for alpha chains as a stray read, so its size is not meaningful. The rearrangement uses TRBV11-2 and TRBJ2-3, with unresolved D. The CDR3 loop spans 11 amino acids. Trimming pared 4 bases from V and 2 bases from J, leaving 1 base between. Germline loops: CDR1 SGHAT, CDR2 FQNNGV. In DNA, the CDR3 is TGTGCCAGCAGCTACACAGATACGCAGTATTTT. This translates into CASSYTDTQYF.

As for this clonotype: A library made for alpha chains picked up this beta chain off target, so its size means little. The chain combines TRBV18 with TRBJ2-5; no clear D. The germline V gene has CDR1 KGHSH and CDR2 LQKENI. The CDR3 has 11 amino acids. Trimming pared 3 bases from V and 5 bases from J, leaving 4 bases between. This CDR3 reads CASSPAETQYF. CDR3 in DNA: TGTGCCAGCTCACCGGCGGAGACCCAGTACTTC. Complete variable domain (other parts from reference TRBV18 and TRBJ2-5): NAGVMQNPRHLVRRRGQEARLRCSPMKGHSHVYWYRQLPEEGLKFMVYLQKENIIDESGMPKERFSAEFPKEGPSILRIQQVVRGDSAAYFCASSPAETQYFGPGTRLLVL.

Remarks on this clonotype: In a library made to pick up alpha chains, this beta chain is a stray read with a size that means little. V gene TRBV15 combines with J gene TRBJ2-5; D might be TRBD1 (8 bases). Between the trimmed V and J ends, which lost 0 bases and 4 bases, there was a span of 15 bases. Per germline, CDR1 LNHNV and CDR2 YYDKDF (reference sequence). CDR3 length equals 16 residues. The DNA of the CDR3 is TGTGCCACCAGCAGAGATCGATACAGGGGGGGAGAGACCCAGTACTTC. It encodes CATSRDRYRGGETQYF.

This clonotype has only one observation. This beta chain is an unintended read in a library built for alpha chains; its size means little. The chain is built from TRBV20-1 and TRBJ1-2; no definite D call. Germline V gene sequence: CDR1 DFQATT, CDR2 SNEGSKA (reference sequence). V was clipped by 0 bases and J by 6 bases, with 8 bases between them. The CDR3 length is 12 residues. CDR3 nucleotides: TGCAGTGCTAGAGACAGATTAAATGGCTACACCTTC. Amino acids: CSARDRLNGYTF.

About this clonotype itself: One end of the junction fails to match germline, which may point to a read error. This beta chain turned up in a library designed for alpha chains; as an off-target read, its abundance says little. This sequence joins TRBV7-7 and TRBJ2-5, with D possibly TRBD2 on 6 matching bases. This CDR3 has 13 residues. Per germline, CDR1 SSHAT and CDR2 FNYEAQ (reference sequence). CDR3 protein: CASSRDFQETQYF. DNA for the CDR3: TGTGCTAGCAGCCGGGACTTCCAAGAGACCCAGTACTTC. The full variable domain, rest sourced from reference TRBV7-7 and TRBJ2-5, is GAGVSQSPRYKVTKRGQDVTLRCDPISSHATLYWYQQALGQGPEFLTYFNYEAQPDKSGLPSDRFSAERPEGSISTLTIQRTEQRDSAMYRCASSRDFQETQYFGPGTRLLVL.

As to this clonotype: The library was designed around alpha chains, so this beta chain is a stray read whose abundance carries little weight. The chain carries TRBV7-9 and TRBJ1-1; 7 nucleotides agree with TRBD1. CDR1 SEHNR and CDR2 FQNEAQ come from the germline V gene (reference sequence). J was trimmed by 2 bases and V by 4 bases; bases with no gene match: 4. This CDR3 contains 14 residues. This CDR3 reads CASSSGQHNTEAFF. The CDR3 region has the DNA TGTGCCAGCAGCTCGGGACAGCACAACACTGAAGCTTTCTTT.

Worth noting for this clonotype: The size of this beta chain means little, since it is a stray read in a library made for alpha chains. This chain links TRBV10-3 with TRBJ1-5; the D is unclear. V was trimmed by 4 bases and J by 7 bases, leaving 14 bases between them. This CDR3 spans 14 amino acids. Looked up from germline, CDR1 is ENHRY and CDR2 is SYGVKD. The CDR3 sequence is CAISGLEVGQPQHF. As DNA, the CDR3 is TGTGCCATCAGTGGGTTAGAAGTGGGGCAGCCCCAGCATTTT.

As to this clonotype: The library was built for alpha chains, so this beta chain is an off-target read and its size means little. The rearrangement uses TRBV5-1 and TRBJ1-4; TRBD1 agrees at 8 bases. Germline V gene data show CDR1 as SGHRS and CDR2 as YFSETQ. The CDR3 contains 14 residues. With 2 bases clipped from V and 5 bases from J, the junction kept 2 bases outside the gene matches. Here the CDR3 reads CASSLRTGNEKLFF. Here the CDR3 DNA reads TGCGCCAGCAGCTTAAGGACAGGGAATGAAAAACTGTTTTTT.

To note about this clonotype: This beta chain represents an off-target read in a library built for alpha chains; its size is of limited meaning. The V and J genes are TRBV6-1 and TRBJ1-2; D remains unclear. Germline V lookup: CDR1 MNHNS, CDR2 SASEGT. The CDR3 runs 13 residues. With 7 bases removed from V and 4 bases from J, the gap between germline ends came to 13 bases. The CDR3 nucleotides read TGTGCCAGCAACCCCCTCCGGGGCTATGGCTACACCTTC. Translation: CASNPLRGYGYTF.

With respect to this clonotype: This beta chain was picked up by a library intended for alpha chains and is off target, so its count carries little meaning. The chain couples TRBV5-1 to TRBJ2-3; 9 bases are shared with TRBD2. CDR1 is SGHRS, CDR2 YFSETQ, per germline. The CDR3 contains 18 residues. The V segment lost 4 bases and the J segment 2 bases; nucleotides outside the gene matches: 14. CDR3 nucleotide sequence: TGCGCCAGCAGCGCGGCGGCGGGAGGGCCGTTACACACAGATACGCAGTATTTT. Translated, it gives CASSAAAGGPLHTDTQYF.